One sample yielded the 22 T cell receptor beta chains listed below, sequenced in a study of identifying expanded T cells in peripheral blood. Only in-frame clones appear in the TCRdb table, and some are missing; sequencing was by immunoSEQ multiplex PCR. The sample records around 47,000 clones, roughly 82% being singletons. The specimen sequenced was blood. These receptors all stem from a person aged 18 to 75 in good health.

The chain employs TRBV6-5 and TRBJ1-1; D is uncertain. V was clipped by 7 bases and J by 4 bases, with 13 bases between them. CDR1 and CDR2 (germline): MNHEY, SVGAGI. The CDR3 consists of 13 residues. The CDR3, as DNA: TGTGCCAGCACTGAACCTTGGGGCACTGAAGCTTTCTTT. This translates into CASTEPWGTEAFF.

The chain links TRBV30 to TRBJ2-3, with D possibly TRBD2 on 5 matching bases. The V and J ends lost 7 bases and 0 bases respectively, with 8 bases between them. This CDR3 contains 12 residues. Germline V gives CDR1 GTSNPN, CDR2 SVGIG (reference sequence). The DNA for the CDR3 is TGTGCCTCGGCGGGTAGCACAGATACGCAGTATTTT. Translated: CASAGSTDTQYF.

This rearrangement joins TRBV12-5 to TRBJ2-7, with a possible D match to TRBD1 (6 bases). The CDR3 sequence is 13 residues long. V was clipped by 5 bases and J by 5 bases, with 13 bases between them. The germline V gene encodes CDR1 LGHNT and CDR2 FRNRAP. The CDR3 DNA reads TGTGCTAGTGGTCTTTCAGGGGCCCACGAGCAGTACGTC. Translated: CASGLSGAHEQYV.

The V gene is TRBV7-6, the J gene TRBJ2-5; 10 bases fit TRBD1. J gave up 4 bases and V 5 bases, and 10 bases lay outside the gene matches. CDR1 and CDR2 from the germline V gene are SGHVS and FNYEAQ. CDR3 length: 16 amino acids. CDR3 sequence: CASSAGQGGVGETQYF. The DNA of the CDR3 is TGTGCCAGCAGCGCCGGACAGGGGGGGGTCGGAGAGACCCAGTACTTC.

The chain combines TRBV27 with TRBJ1-1; tentatively, D is TRBD1 (6 bases). There are 14 residues in the CDR3. CDR1 MNHEY and CDR2 SMNVEV come from the germline V gene (reference sequence). V lost 6 bases and J 0 bases, leaving 11 bases between the germline ends. CDR3 in DNA: TGTGCCAGCAGAGACAGGAGGATGAACACTGAAGCTTTCTTT. This encodes CASRDRRMNTEAFF.

This sequence joins TRBV5-6 and TRBJ1-5; 8 nucleotides line up with TRBD1. The germline gives CDR1 SGHDT, CDR2 YYEEEE. This CDR3 is 13 amino acids long. Trimming at V came to 0 bases and at J to 9 bases, leaving 2 bases not matched to a gene. CDR3 nucleotide sequence: TGTGCCAGCAGCTTGGCCGGGACAGGGCCCCAGCATTTT. Its protein is CASSLAGTGPQHF.

The rearrangement uses TRBV2 and TRBJ2-4, with 7 bases matching TRBD1. The CDR3 spans 13 residues. Germline V lookup: CDR1 SNHLY, CDR2 FYNNEI. Trimming took 7 bases from V and 4 from J; bases not matched to a gene: 4. The CDR3: CASTRDSKNIQYF. The CDR3 DNA sequence: TGTGCCAGCACCCGGGACAGTAAAAACATTCAGTACTTC.

The chain couples TRBV18 to TRBJ2-7; D remains unclear. This CDR3 region has 13 residues. V was trimmed by 5 bases and J by 4 bases, leaving 12 bases between them. In germline, CDR1 is KGHSH, CDR2 LQKENI. The CDR3: CASSNNAGYEQYV. Here the CDR3 DNA reads TGTGCCAGCTCAAATAATGCAGGTTACGAGCAGTACGTC.

The chain employs TRBV27 and TRBJ1-5, with D uncertain. Germline CDR1 and CDR2: MNHEY and SMNVEV (reference sequence). This CDR3 comprises 13 residues. The V end was cut by 3 bases, the J end by 4 bases, with 7 bases between. The CDR3 DNA sequence: TGTGCCAGCAGTTTGAATCGGAATCAGCCCCAGCATTTT. Residues: CASSLNRNQPQHF.

The genes are TRBV4-3 and TRBJ1-2, with TRBD1 as a possible D gene (6 bases). CDR3 size: 14 residues. Germline V lookup: CDR1 LGHNA, CDR2 YSLEER. V was cut by 4 bases and J by 8 bases, with 17 bases left in between. Written as DNA, the CDR3 is TGCGCCAGCAGCCCCCACAGGGCCCTTGAGGGCTACACCTTC. This codes for CASSPHRALEGYTF.

This clone has more than one count but fewer than ten. The rearrangement links TRBV4-3 to TRBJ2-3; unclear D gene. Trimming shortened V by 0 bases and J by 0 bases, and 13 bases separated the two germline ends. This CDR3 has 17 amino acids. In germline, CDR1 is LGHNA, CDR2 YSLEER. The CDR3 reads CASSQDARTASTDTQYF. The CDR3 DNA sequence: TGCGCCAGCAGCCAAGATGCGAGAACGGCTAGCACAGATACGCAGTATTTT.

DNA of the CDR3: TGTGCCAGCTCACCTGGTCCGGGGGCGGCTTTCTTT. Its translation: CASSPGPGAAFF. The J gene is TRBJ1-1, the V gene TRBV18; tentative D call: TRBD1 (6 bases). The CDR3 loop spans 12 amino acids. V was shortened by 3 bases and J by 11 bases, with 13 bases between the two germline ends. Germline values: CDR1 KGHSH, CDR2 LQKENI. Together with reference TRBV18 and TRBJ1-1, the CDR3 gives the full variable domain: NAGVMQNPRHLVRRRGQEARLRCSPMKGHSHVYWYRQLPEEGLKFMVYLQKENIIDESGMPKERFSAEFPKEGPSILRIQQVVRGDSAAYFCASSPGPGAAFFGQGTRLTVV.

V gene TRBV5-6 combines with J gene TRBJ1-3, with D uncertain. The CDR3 runs to 14 residues. CDR1 SGHDT and CDR2 YYEEEE come from the germline V gene. V lost 2 bases and J lost 4, with 10 bases in between. In DNA, the CDR3 is TGTGCCAGCAGCTTCGGGGTCTCGGGAAACACCATATATTTT. Translating it yields CASSFGVSGNTIYF.

This chain connects TRBV2 to TRBJ1-5; D is perhaps TRBD1 (5 bases). Germline CDR1 reads SNHLY; CDR2 reads FYNNEI. This CDR3 contains 16 residues. Deletions cut 3 bases from V and 7 bases from J, with 19 bases between. Here the CDR3 DNA reads TGTGCCAGCAGTGAGGGGCAGGGCCTGGGGGGGCAGCCCCAGCATTTT. This translates into CASSEGQGLGGQPQHF.

The chain links TRBV5-8 to TRBJ2-5; a weak D match, TRBD2 (6 bases). CDR1 is SGHTS, CDR2 YDEGEE, per germline. Trimming stripped 0 bases from V and 4 bases from J, with 13 bases between. The CDR3 contains 15 residues. The CDR3 region has the DNA TGTGCCAGCAGCTTGGGGCGGGACCTGAGAGAGACCCAGTACTTC. This gives the protein CASSLGRDLRETQYF.

This clone was recorded once. This rearrangement joins TRBV29-1 to TRBJ2-7; TRBD1 aligns across 7 bases. V lost 7 bases to trimming and J lost 1 base; unmatched junction nucleotides: 1. Germline lookup yields CDR1 SQVTM and CDR2 ANQGSEA. The CDR3 is 11 residues long. The CDR3 protein is CSAGQSYEQYF. CDR3 nucleotide sequence: TGCAGCGCGGGACAGTCCTACGAGCAGTACTTC.

The chain uses TRBV12-5 and TRBJ2-1; 10 nucleotides align to TRBD1. The J segment lost 4 bases and the V segment lost 7 bases, leaving 4 bases of the junction unmatched. CDR3 size: 14 residues. The V gene's germline CDR1 is LGHNT and CDR2 FRNRAP. Here the CDR3 reads CASARDRGYNEQFF. In nucleotides, the CDR3 is TGTGCTAGTGCCCGGGACAGGGGTTACAATGAGCAGTTCTTC.

The chain recombines TRBV6-1 with TRBJ1-5; TRBD1 aligns across 10 bases. This CDR3 is 15 amino acids long. The J segment lost 6 bases and the V segment lost 1 base, leaving 3 bases of the junction unmatched. In germline, CDR1 is MNHNS, CDR2 SASEGT. In nucleotides, the CDR3 is TGTGCCAGCAGTGAAGGACAGGGGGCAGGTCAGCCCCAGCATTTT. This sequence encodes CASSEGQGAGQPQHF.

The chain uses TRBV2 and TRBJ1-2; D call uncertain. The V gene lost 2 bases and the J gene lost 13 bases, with 11 bases spanning the gap. CDR1 and CDR2 from the germline V gene are SNHLY and FYNNEI. The CDR3 has 11 residues. The CDR3 nucleotides are TGTGCCAGCAGTGAAACGGCGGGTACCACCTTC. This sequence encodes CASSETAGTTF.

The chain couples TRBV19 to TRBJ1-2; D is perhaps TRBD1 (6 bases). The length of the CDR3 is 14 residues. Germline CDR1 reads LNHDA; CDR2 reads SQIVND (reference sequence). V lost 4 bases to trimming and J lost 7 bases, with 16 bases between them. The CDR3 DNA follows: TGTGCCAGTAGTAGCAGGGACACCTCCGGTGGCTACACCTTC. Its protein is CASSSRDTSGGYTF. The variable domain in full, with the rest retrieved from reference TRBV19 and TRBJ1-2, is DGGITQSPKYLFRKEGQNVTLSCEQNLNHDAMYWYRQDPGQGLRLIYYSQIVNDFQKGDIAEGYSVSREKKESFPLTVTSAQKNPTAFYLCASSSRDTSGGYTFGSGTRLTVV.

J is TRBJ1-6 and V is TRBV6-1, with a weak D call TRBD1 (5 bases). The CDR3 contains 15 residues. Germline V gene lookup returns CDR1 MNHNS and CDR2 SASEGT. The ends were cut back, 2 bases at V and 7 bases at J, with 12 bases in the middle. The CDR3 nucleotides read TGTGCCAGCAGTGAATCAACAGGCCTAAATTCACCCCTCCACTTT. Protein: CASSESTGLNSPLHF.

This clone was observed a few times. J is TRBJ1-2 and V is TRBV7-2, with 7 bases identical to TRBD1. Per germline, CDR1 SGHTA and CDR2 FQGNSA. Germline trimming cut 2 bases from V and 0 bases from J; bases unmatched to any gene: 6. The CDR3 runs to 16 residues. CDR3 amino acids: CASSLQGGEANYGYTF. In nucleotides, the CDR3 is TGTGCCAGCAGCTTACAAGGGGGCGAGGCTAACTATGGCTACACCTTC.